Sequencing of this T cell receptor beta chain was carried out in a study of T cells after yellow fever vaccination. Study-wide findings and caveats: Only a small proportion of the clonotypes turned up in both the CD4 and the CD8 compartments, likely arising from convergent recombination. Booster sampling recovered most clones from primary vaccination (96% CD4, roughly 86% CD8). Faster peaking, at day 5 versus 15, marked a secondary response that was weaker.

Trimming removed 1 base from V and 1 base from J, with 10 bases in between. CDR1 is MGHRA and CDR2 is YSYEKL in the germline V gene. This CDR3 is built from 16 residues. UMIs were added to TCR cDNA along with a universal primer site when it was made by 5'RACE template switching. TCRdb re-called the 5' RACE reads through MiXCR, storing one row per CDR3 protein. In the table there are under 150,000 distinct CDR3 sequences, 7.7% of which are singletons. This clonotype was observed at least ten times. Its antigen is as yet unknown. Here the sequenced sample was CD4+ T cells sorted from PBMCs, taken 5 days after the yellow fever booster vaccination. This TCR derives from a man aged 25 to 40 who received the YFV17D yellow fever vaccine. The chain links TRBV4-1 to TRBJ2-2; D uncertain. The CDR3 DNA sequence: TGCGCCAGCAGCCAAGTAGGCAGTCAGAACACCGGGGAGCTGTTTTTT. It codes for CASSQVGSQNTGELFF.